One sample yielded the 14 T cell receptor beta chains listed below, sequenced in a study of CD8 T cells in ankylosing spondylitis. General study points: Seemingly characteristic of ankylosing spondylitis blood was a TCR beta motif consisting of under 10 highly homologous variants.

Their target antigens are unknown. MiXCR was run by TCRdb on the 5' RACE reads, yielding one entry per CDR3 protein. There are around 770,000 distinct CDR3 sequences in the sample; around 20% occur only once, and approximately 18% lies in the top ten. Sequenced: blood, either unsorted or a sorted T cell fraction (not recorded which). Receptor source: a male donor with ankylosing spondylitis.

V is TRBV7-7 and J is TRBJ2-1; no firm D call. This CDR3 has 13 amino acids. V was cut by 3 bases and J by 5 bases, with 8 bases left in between. Per germline, CDR1 SSHAT and CDR2 FNYEAQ (reference sequence). CDR3 sequence reads: CASSLNAHNEQFF. The CDR3 region has the DNA TGTGCCAGCAGCTTGAACGCCCACAATGAGCAGTTCTTC.

The chain joins TRBV28 to TRBJ2-5, with 7 bases matching TRBD1. Germline trimming cut 6 bases from V and 2 bases from J; bases unmatched to any gene: 3. The germline V gene encodes CDR1 MDHEN and CDR2 SYDVKM. This CDR3 comprises 13 residues. The DNA of the CDR3 is TGTGCCAGCAGACAGGGGCAGCAAGAGACCCAGTACTTC. Protein sequence: CASRQGQQETQYF.

This clonotype was detected ten times or more. Relative to the germline gene, one junction end is altered; a read error may explain this. V and J are TRBV5-1 and TRBJ2-5; possibly TRBD1 for D (5 bases). Germline V gives CDR1 SGHRS, CDR2 YFSETQ. CDR3 size: 13 residues. The CDR3 is CASSLQGQETQYF. The CDR3 DNA sequence: TGTGCCAGCTCACTCCAGGGACAAGAGACCCAGTACTTC. Complete variable domain (other parts from reference TRBV5-1 and TRBJ2-5): KAGVTQTPRYLIKTRGQQVTLSCSPISGHRSVSWYQQTPGQGLQFLFEYFSETQRNKGNFPGRFSGRQFSNSRSEMNVSTLELGDSALYLCASSLQGQETQYFGPGTRLLVL.

This rearrangement joins TRBV6-1 to TRBJ2-1, with a weak D call TRBD1 (6 bases). Trimming cost V 2 bases and J 0 bases, with 17 bases left between them. The length of the CDR3 is 18 residues. From germline, CDR1 is MNHNS and CDR2 SASEGT. The CDR3 coding sequence is TGTGCCAGCAGTGAACGACAGGCGGGTACCGGCTCCTACAATGAGCAGTTCTTC. This codes for CASSERQAGTGSYNEQFF.

The V call is TRBV2, the J call TRBJ2-3, with 7 bases fitting TRBD1. The CDR3 covers 16 residues. J gave up 6 bases and V 0 bases, and 9 bases lay outside the gene matches. From germline, CDR1 is SNHLY and CDR2 FYNNEI. The CDR3, as DNA: TGTGCCAGCAGTGAAGCCCAGGGACAGTTAGGGGATACGCAGTATTTT. This gives the protein CASSEAQGQLGDTQYF.

This clonotype was detected only a few times. The rearrangement joins TRBV7-8 to TRBJ2-7; TRBD1 agrees at 8 bases. With V trimmed by 4 bases and J by 3 bases, 5 bases remained unmatched. Germline V CDR1 and CDR2: SGHVS, FQNEAQ. The CDR3 extends over 14 amino acids. This chain's CDR3 is CASSSMGQDYEQYF. The CDR3 DNA follows: TGTGCCAGCAGCTCCATGGGACAGGACTACGAGCAGTACTTC.

The chain couples TRBV28 to TRBJ1-5, with TRBD1 identical over 10 bases. Germline V lookup: CDR1 MDHEN, CDR2 SYDVKM. The CDR3 length is 17 residues. V was pared by 7 bases and J by 6 bases, with 15 bases of the junction left unmatched. CDR3 protein: CASNPIWDRGGSQPQHF. Here the CDR3 DNA reads TGTGCCAGCAATCCCATATGGGACAGGGGCGGTAGTCAGCCCCAGCATTTT.

The gene calls are TRBV7-9 and TRBJ2-7, with D possibly TRBD1 on 5 matching bases. The V end lost 4 bases, the J end lost 3 bases, and 13 bases lay between the germline ends. CDR3 length equals 14 residues. Germline V gene sequence: CDR1 SEHNR, CDR2 FQNEAQ (reference sequence). CDR3 coding DNA: TGTGCCAGCAGCTCCCAACAGGCCCGCTACGAGCAGTACTTC. It yields the protein CASSSQQARYEQYF.

Many counts were recorded for this clonotype. This chain joins TRBV12-3 or TRBV12-4 and TRBJ2-2; TRBD2 agrees at 10 bases. V lost 6 bases to trimming and J lost 0 bases; unmatched junction nucleotides: 4. The CDR3 length is 16 residues. The CDR3 sequence is CASSLGLAANTGELFF. The CDR3 DNA reads as TGTGCCAGCAGCCTCGGACTAGCGGCGAACACCGGGGAGCTGTTTTTT.

This chain uses TRBV7-2 with TRBJ2-1; D possibly corresponds to TRBD2 (6 bases). The CDR3 totals 11 residues. Trimming pared 4 bases from V and 10 bases from J, leaving 8 bases between. Germline V CDR1 and CDR2: SGHTA, FQGNSA. The CDR3 reads CASSWEVEQFF. CDR3 nucleotide sequence: TGTGCCAGCAGCTGGGAGGTCGAGCAGTTCTTC.

This clonotype was counted only a few times. The chain combines TRBV6-5 with TRBJ2-5; perhaps TRBD2 as D (6 bases). Germline V gene lookup returns CDR1 MNHEY and CDR2 SVGAGI. With 2 bases removed from V and 5 bases from J, the gap between germline ends came to 12 bases. The CDR3 is made up of 14 amino acids. The DNA for the CDR3 is TGTGCCAGCAGTTACAGGGTGGAGGGGGAGACCCAGTACTTC. Translation: CASSYRVEGETQYF.

This clonotype turned up a few times. The CDR3 region is CASSAWTSGNNEQFF. The CDR3, as DNA: TGTGCCAGCAGTGCCTGGACTAGCGGCAACAATGAGCAGTTCTTC. The chain combines TRBV28 with TRBJ2-1; the match to TRBD2 covers 10 bases. The ends lost 5 bases at V and 5 bases at J; junction bases unmatched: 6. This CDR3 comprises 15 residues. Germline assignment: CDR1 MDHEN and CDR2 SYDVKM.

This clonotype was seen more than once but under ten times. This rearrangement joins TRBV24-1 to TRBJ1-5; D is undetermined. V was cut by 2 bases and J by 6 bases, with 7 bases left in between. The CDR3 runs 13 residues. CDR1 and CDR2 from the germline V gene are KGHDR and SFDVKD. The CDR3 spells CATSDYHRQPQHF. The CDR3 region has the DNA TGTGCCACCAGTGATTACCACCGTCAGCCCCAGCATTTT.

There are a few counts of this clonotype. The chain is built from TRBV5-1 and TRBJ2-6; D remains unclear. Germline CDR1 is SGHRS and CDR2 is YFSETQ. This CDR3 has 17 residues. V was clipped by 2 bases and J by 0 bases, with 12 bases between them. In nucleotides, the CDR3 is TGCGCCAGCAGCTTTGGACGCATTCTCTCTGGGGCCAACGTCCTGACTTTC. Translated, it gives CASSFGRILSGANVLTF.